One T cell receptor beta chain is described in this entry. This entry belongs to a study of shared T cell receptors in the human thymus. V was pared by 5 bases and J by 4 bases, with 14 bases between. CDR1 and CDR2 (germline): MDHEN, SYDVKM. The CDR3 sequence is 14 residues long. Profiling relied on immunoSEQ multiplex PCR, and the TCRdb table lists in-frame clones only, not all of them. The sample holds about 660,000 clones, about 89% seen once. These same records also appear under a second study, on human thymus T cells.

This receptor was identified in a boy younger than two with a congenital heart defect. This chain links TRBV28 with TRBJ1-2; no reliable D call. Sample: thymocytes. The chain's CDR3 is CASSGRRVGYGYTF. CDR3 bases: TGTGCCAGCAGTGGACGGAGGGTTGGCTATGGCTACACCTTC.